This TCR beta chain appears in the sequencing data of a study of tumor-infiltrating lymphocytes in localized non-small cell lung cancer (dated by TCRdb to 2020 to 2023). General notes on the study: Patients whose samples were collected after neoadjuvant chemotherapy, as well as both smokers and never-smokers and several histologies, were included in the cohort. The same patients underwent several integrated assays, with TCR sequencing performed together with flow cytometry, multiplex immunofluorescence, RNA-seq, exome sequencing and proteomics. The overall ICON cohort comprised 150 surgical patients with localized non-small cell lung cancer whose tumors were resected. A total of fewer than 65 patients were included in the paired tumor versus uninvolved lung comparison of immunoSEQ T-cell fraction. Each patient provided resected tumor tissue plus uninvolved lung tissue from the same patient, with the uninvolved lung tissue described as non-adjacent to the tumor. Study-wide conclusions, independent of this receptor: No difference in TCR-derived T-cell fraction was observed between the flow cytometry-defined immunotypes IM1 (good prognosis) and IM2 (poor prognosis). Because assay coverage varied across patients depending on available tissue quantity, TCR sequencing was performed for only a subset of the cohort. In line with immunofluorescence CD3 counts, TCRbeta sequencing supported higher T cell infiltration in tumors compared with uninvolved lung tissue. Different pieces of the same tissue were used for different assays, so technical variation could not be separated from intratumor heterogeneity. Recurrence-free survival showed no association with tumor T-cell fraction measured by TCR sequencing (p = 0.61).

The immunoSEQ assay used for TCR sequencing gave the T-cell fraction in both tumor and uninvolved lung tissue. The study's own analysis went as follows. In the survival analysis, patients were divided into a high T-cell fraction group (upper tertile) and a low T-cell fraction group (lower two tertiles), and the two groups were compared using a log-rank test. A signed-rank test was used to check for differences in T-cell fraction between paired tumor and uninvolved lung. TCRdb re-hosts the immuneACCESS table, in-frame sequences only. Its copies lack some clones; in the studies checked, an unresolved V gene accounts for under half of them, and the cause for the rest is not known. That table supplies the V and J calls and clone size; D and trimming were determined from the DNA. The sample records thousands of clones, roughly 70% of which are singletons. Roughly an eighth of the sample comes from the top ten.

Patient enrollment in ICON started in early 2016, and the final patient was enrolled in 2018. Fresh tumor and matched uninvolved tissue for in-depth immune analyses, including TCR sequencing, were collected from a subcohort of 65 to 80 patients. DNA isolated from bulk tissue, without cell sorting, was used for TCR sequencing. The sample holds a few counts of this clone. Which antigen it targets is not known. No base quality values were provided; no much bigger clone lies one nucleotide off. The sequence came from a human donor with non-small cell lung cancer. Source material: lung tumor tissue.

The CDR3 reads as follows: CASSPGTVDQPQHF. The nucleotide sequence reads as follows: TGTGCCAGCAGTCCAGGGACAGTCGATCAGCCCCAGCATTTT. The V gene is TRBV2 and the J gene is TRBJ1-5; 7 of the junction bases match TRBD1. Ends trimmed: V by 5 bases, J by 5 bases; bases unmatched to a gene: 6. Including cysteine and phenylalanine, the CDR3 has 14 amino acids. The sequence is cut down to CDR3 DNA, 42 bases in frame from base 1. According to the germline V gene, CDR1 reads SNHLY and CDR2 reads FYNNEI.